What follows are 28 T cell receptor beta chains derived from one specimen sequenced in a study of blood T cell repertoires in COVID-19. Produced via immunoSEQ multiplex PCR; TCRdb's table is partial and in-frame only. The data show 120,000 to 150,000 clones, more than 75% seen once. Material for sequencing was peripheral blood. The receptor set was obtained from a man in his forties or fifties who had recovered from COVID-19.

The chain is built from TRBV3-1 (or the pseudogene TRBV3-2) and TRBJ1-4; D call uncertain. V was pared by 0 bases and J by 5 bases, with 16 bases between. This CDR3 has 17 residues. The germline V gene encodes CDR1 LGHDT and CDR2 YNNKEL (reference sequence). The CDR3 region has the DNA TGTGCCAGCAGCCAAGAAGTGGCCGGTGGGCTGAATGAAAAACTGTTTTTT. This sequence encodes CASSQEVAGGLNEKLFF.

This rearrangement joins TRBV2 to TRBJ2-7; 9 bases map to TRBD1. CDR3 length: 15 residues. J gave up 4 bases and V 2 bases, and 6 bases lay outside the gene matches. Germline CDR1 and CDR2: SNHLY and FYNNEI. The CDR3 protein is CASSESGTGYYEQYF. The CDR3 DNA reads TGTGCCAGCAGTGAAAGTGGGACAGGGTATTACGAGCAGTACTTC.

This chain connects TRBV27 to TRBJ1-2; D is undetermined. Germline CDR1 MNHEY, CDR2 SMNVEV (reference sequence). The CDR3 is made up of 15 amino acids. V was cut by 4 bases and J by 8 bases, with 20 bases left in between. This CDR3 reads CASSSLFSLWSGYTF. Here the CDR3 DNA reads TGTGCCAGCAGTTCCCTTTTCTCACTTTGGAGCGGCTACACCTTC.

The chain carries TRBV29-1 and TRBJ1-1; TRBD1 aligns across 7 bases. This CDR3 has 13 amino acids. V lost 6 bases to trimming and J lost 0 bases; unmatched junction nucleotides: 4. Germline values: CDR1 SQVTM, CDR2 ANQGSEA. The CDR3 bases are TGCAGCGTACAGACAGGGTTGAACACTGAAGCTTTCTTT. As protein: CSVQTGLNTEAFF.

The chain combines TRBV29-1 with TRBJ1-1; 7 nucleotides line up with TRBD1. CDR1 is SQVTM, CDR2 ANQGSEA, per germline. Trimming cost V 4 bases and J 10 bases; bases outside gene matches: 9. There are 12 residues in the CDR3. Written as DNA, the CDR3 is TGCAGCGTTGGACAGGGCCAAACAGGAGCTTTCTTT. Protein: CSVGQGQTGAFF.

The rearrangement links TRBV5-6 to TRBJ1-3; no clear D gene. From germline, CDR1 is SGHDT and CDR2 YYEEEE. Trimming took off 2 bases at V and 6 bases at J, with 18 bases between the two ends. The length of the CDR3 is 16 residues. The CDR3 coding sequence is TGTGCCAGCAGCTTTATGAGCGGCTCGGGTTTAAACACCATATATTTT. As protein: CASSFMSGSGLNTIYF.

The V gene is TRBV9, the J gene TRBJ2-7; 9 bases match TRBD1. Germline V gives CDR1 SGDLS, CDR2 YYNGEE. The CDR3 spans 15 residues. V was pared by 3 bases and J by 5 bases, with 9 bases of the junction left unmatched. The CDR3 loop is CASSARDRVGNEQYF. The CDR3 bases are TGTGCCAGCAGCGCACGGGACAGGGTGGGAAACGAGCAGTACTTC.

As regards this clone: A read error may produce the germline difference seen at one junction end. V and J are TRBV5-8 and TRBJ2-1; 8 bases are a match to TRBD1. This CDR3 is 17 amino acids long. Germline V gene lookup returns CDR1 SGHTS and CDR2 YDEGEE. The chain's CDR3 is CASSFGRTGYSHNEQFF. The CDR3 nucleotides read TGTGCCAGCAGCTTCGGCCGGACAGGGTACTCCCACAATGAGCAGTTCTTC.

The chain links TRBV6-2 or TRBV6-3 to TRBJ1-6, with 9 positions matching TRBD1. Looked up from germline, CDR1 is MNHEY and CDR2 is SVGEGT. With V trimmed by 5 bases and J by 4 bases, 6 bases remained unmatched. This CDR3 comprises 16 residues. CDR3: CASSPGQGYYNSPLHF. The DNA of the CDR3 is TGTGCCAGCAGTCCGGGACAGGGATATTATAATTCACCCCTCCACTTT.

The CDR3 sequence is CASSPELAGVDYEQYF. The CDR3, as DNA: TGTGCCAGCAGCCCCGAACTAGCGGGGGTCGACTACGAGCAGTACTTC. The chain couples TRBV5-4 to TRBJ2-7; TRBD2 aligns across 11 bases. Germline V lookup: CDR1 SGHNT, CDR2 YYREEE (reference sequence). CDR3 length: 16 residues. Unmatched junction bases numbered 9, after V lost 4 bases and J lost 3 bases. The full variable domain, with the rest looked up from reference TRBV5-4 and TRBJ2-7, is ETGVTQSPTHLIKTRGQQVTLRCSSQSGHNTVSWYQQALGQGPQFIFQYYREEENGRGNFPPRFSGLQFPNYSSELNVNALELDDSALYLCASSPELAGVDYEQYFGPGTRLTVT.

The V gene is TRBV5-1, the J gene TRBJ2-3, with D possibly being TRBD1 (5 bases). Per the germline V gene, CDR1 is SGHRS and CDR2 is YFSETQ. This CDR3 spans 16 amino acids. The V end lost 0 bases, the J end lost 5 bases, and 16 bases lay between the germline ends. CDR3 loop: CASSLDRGNSGDTQYF. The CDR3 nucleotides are TGCGCCAGCAGCTTGGATAGGGGAAACAGTGGAGATACGCAGTATTTT.

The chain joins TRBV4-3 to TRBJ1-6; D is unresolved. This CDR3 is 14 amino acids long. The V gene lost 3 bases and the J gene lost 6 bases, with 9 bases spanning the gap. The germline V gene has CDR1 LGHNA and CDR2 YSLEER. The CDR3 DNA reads TGCGCCAGCAGCCACGCCTCGAGTAATTCACCCCTCCACTTT. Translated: CASSHASSNSPLHF.

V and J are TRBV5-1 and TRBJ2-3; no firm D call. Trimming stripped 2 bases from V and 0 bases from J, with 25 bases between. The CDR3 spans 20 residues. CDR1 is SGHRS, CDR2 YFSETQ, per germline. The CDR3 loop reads CASSFYPPFRGSLSTDTQYF. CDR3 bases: TGCGCCAGCAGCTTCTACCCCCCCTTCCGAGGCTCCCTTAGCACAGATACGCAGTATTTT.

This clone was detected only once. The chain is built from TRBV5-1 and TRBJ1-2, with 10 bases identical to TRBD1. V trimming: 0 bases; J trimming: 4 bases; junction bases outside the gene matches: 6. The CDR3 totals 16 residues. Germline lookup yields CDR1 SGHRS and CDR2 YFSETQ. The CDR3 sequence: CASSLGMTGGAYGYTF. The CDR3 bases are TGCGCCAGCAGCTTGGGTATGACAGGGGGCGCCTATGGCTACACCTTC. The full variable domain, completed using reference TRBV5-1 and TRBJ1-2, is KAGVTQTPRYLIKTRGQQVTLSCSPISGHRSVSWYQQTPGQGLQFLFEYFSETQRNKGNFPGRFSGRQFSNSRSEMNVSTLELGDSALYLCASSLGMTGGAYGYTFGSGTRLTVV.

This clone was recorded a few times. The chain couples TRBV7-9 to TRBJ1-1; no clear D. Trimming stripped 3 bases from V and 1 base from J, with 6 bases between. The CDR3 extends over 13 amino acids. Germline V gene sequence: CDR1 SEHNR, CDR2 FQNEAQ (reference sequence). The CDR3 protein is CASSFQKNTEAFF. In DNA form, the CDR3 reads TGTGCCAGCAGCTTCCAGAAGAACACTGAAGCTTTCTTT.

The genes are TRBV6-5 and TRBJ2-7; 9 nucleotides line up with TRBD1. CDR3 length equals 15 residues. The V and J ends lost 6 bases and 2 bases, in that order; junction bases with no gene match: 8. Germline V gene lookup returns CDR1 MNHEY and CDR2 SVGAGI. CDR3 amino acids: CASSSRDRAPYEQYF. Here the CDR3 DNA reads TGTGCCAGCAGCAGTAGGGACAGGGCCCCCTACGAGCAGTACTTC.

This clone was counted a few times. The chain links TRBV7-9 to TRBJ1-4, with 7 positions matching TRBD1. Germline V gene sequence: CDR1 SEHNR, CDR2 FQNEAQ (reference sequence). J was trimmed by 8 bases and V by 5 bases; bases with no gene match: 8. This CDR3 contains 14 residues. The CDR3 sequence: CASSDTGVNEKLFF. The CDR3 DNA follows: TGTGCCAGCAGCGATACAGGGGTGAACGAAAAACTGTTTTTT.

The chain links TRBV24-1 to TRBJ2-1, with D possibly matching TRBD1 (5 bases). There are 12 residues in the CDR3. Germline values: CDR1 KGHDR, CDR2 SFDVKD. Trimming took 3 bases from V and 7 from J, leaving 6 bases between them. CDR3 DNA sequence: TGTGCCACCAGTGATAGGGGAAATGAGCAGTTCTTC. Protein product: CATSDRGNEQFF.

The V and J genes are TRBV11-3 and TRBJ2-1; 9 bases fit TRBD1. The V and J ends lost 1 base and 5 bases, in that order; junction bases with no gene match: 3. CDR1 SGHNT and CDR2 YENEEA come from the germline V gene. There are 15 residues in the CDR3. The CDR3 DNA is TGTGCCAGCAGCTTAGGACAGGGGGGGCACAATGAGCAGTTCTTC. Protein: CASSLGQGGHNEQFF.

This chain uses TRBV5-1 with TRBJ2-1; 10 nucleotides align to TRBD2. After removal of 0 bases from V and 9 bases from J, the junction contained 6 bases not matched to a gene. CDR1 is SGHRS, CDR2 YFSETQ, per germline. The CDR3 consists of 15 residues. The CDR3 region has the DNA TGCGCCAGCAGCTTGGAGCCTAGCGGGGGTATTGAGCAGTTCTTC. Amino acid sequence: CASSLEPSGGIEQFF. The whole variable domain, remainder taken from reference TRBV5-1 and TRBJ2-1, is KAGVTQTPRYLIKTRGQQVTLSCSPISGHRSVSWYQQTPGQGLQFLFEYFSETQRNKGNFPGRFSGRQFSNSRSEMNVSTLELGDSALYLCASSLEPSGGIEQFFGPGTRLTVL.

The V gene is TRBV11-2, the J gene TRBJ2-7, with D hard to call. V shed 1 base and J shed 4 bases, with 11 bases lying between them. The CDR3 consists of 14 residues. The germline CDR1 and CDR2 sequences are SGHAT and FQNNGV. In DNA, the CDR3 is TGTGCCAGCAGCTTAGGCAGGAACACTTACGAGCAGTACTTC. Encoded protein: CASSLGRNTYEQYF.

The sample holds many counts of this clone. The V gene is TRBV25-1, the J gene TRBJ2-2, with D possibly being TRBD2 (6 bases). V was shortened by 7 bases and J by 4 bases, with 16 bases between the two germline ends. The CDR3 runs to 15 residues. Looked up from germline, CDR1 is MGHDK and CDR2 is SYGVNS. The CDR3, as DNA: TGTGCCAGCACCTTTGGGACTGCGGGCACCGGGGAGCTGTTTTTT. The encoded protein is CASTFGTAGTGELFF.

The CDR3 loop reads CASSLDGYNSPLHF. CDR3 in DNA: TGTGCCAGCAGCTTAGACGGCTATAATTCACCCCTCCACTTT. This chain connects TRBV11-2 to TRBJ1-6; D gene unclear. The CDR3 has 14 amino acids. Germline CDR1 is SGHAT and CDR2 is FQNNGV. Trimming stripped 0 bases from V and 3 bases from J, with 3 bases between.

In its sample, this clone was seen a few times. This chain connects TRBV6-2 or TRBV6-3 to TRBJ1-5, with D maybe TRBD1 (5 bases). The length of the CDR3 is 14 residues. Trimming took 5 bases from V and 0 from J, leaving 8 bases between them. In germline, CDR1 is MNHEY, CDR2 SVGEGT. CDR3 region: CASSQGYSNQPQHF. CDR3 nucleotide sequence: TGTGCCAGCAGTCAGGGCTATAGCAATCAGCCCCAGCATTTT.

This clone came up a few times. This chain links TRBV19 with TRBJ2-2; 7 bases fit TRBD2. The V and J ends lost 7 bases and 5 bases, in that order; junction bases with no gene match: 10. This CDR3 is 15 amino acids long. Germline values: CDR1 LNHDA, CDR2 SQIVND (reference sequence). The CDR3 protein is CASTAMGGFTGELFF. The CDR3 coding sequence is TGTGCCAGTACCGCCATGGGAGGGTTTACCGGGGAGCTGTTTTTT.

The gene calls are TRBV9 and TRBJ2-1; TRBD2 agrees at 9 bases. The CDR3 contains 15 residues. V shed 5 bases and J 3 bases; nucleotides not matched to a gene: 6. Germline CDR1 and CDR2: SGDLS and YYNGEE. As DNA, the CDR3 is TGTGCCAGCAGTAAATATAGCGGGGGCTACAATGAGCAGTTCTTC. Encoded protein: CASSKYSGGYNEQFF.

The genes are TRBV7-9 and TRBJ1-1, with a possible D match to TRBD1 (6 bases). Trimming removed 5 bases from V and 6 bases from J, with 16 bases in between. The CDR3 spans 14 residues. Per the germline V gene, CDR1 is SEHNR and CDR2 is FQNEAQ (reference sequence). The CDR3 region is CASSPGGGNAEAFF. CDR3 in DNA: TGTGCCAGCAGCCCGGGGGGGGGCAATGCTGAAGCTTTCTTT.

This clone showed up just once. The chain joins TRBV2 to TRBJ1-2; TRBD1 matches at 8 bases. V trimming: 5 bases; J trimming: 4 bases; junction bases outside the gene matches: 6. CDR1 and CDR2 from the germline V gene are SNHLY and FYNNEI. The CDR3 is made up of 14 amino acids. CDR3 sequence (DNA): TGTGCCAGCAGTCCGGGACAGGATATCTATGGCTACACCTTC. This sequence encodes CASSPGQDIYGYTF.